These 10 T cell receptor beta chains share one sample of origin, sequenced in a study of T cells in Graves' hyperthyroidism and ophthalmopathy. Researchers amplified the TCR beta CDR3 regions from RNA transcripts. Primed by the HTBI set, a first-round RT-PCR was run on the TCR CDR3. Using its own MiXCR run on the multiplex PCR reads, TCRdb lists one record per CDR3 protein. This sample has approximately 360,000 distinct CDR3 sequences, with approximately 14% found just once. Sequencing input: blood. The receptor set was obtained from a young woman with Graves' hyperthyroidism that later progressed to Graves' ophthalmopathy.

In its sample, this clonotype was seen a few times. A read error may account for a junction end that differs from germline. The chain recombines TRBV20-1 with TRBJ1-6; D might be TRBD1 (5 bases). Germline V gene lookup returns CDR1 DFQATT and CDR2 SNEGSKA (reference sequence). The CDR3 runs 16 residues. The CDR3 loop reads CGARSRDVLYNSPLHF. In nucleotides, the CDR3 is TGCGGTGCTAGAAGCCGGGACGTGCTTTATAATTCACCCCTCCACTTT.

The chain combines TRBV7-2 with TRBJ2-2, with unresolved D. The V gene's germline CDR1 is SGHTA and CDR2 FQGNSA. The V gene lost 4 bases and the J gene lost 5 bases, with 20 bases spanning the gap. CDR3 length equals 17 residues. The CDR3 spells CASSSYLRVPRTGELFF. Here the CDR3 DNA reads TGTGCCAGCAGCTCCTACCTCCGGGTCCCCCGAACCGGGGAGCTGTTTTTT.

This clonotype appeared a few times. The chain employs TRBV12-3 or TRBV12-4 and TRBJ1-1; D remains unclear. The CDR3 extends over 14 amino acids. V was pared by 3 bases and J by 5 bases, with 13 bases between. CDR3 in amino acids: CASSFEGLETEAFF. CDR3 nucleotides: TGTGCCAGCAGTTTCGAGGGTTTGGAGACTGAAGCTTTCTTT.

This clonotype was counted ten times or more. DNA of the CDR3: TGTGCCAGCAGTGACTCGCGGGACAGGGGCATAGATACGCAGTATTTT. This sequence encodes CASSDSRDRGIDTQYF. The chain links TRBV6-4 to TRBJ2-3; 10 positions agree with TRBD1. J gave up 5 bases and V 0 bases, and 5 bases lay outside the gene matches. The CDR3 covers 16 residues. CDR1 is MRHNA and CDR2 is SNTAGT in the germline V gene.

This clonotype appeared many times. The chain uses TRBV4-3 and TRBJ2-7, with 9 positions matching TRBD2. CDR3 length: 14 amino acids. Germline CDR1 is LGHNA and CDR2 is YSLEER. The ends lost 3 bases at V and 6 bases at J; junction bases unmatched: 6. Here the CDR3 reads CASSHTGTSFEQYF. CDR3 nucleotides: TGCGCCAGCAGCCACACCGGGACTAGCTTCGAGCAGTACTTC.

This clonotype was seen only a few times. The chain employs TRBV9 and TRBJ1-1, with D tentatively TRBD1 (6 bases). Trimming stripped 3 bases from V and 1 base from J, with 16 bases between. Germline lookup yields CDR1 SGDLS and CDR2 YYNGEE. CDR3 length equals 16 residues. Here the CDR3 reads CASSGGQIGGNTEAFF. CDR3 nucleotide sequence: TGTGCCAGCAGCGGTGGACAAATAGGGGGGAACACTGAAGCTTTCTTT.

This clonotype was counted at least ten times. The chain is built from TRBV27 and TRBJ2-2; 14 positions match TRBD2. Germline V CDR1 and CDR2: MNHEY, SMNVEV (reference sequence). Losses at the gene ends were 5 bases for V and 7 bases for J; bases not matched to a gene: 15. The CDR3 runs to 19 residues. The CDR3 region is CASSPRLGLAGVGIGELFF. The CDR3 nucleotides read TGTGCCAGCAGTCCGCGGCTGGGACTAGCGGGAGTAGGCATCGGGGAGCTGTTTTTT.

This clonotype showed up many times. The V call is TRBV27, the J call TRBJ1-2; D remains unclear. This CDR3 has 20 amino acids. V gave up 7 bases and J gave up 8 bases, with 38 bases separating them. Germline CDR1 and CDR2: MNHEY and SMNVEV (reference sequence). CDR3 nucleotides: TGTGCCAGCACTGCAGGTGGGATCGCGCCAGCAGGTGGGATTGGGCGCGGCTACACCTTC. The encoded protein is CASTAGGIAPAGGIGRGYTF.

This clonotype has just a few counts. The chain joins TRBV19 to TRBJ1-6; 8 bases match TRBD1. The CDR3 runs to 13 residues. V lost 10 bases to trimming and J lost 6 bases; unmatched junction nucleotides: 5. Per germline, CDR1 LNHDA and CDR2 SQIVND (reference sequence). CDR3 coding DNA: TGTGCCACCCAGGGGGCAGGTAATTCACCCCTCCACTTT. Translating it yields CATQGAGNSPLHF.

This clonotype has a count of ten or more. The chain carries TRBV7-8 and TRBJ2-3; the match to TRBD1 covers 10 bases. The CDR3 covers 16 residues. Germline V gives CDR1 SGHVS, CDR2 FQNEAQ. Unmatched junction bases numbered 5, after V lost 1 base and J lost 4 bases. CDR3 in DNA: TGTGCCAGCAGCTTAGTGGACAGGGGGTTATCAGATACGCAGTATTTT. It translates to CASSLVDRGLSDTQYF. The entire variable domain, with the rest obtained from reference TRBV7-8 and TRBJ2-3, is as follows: GAGVSQSPRYKVAKRGQDVALRCDPISGHVSLFWYQQALGQGPEFLTYFQNEAQLDKSGLPSDRFFAERPEGSVSTLKIQRTQQEDSAVYLCASSLVDRGLSDTQYFGPGTRLTVL.